Listed below are T cell receptor beta chains from one sample, sequenced in a study of control samples from healthy donors and cancer patients. Assay: immunoSEQ multiplex PCR; the TCRdb copy retains only in-frame clones and omits some. The sample includes around 90,000 clones, roughly 80% of them seen just once. Sequencing used blood. These TCRs come from a man aged 30 to 39 in good health. CDR3s include the opening cysteine and the closing phenylalanine or tryptophan. The D gene is left open where the match is weak.

D: TRBD1; J: TRBJ1-6; length: 17; V: TRBV7-2; CDR3: CASSGGGQGFYNSPLHF
D: TRBD1; J: TRBJ1-6; length: 16; V: TRBV2; CDR3: CASSGRTGVFNSPLHF
D: -; J: TRBJ1-2; length: 13; V: TRBV2; CDR3: CASTVQVNYGYTF
D: -; J: TRBJ1-6; length: 14; V: TRBV6-1; CDR3: CASSDSHGFGSLHF
D: TRBD2; J: TRBJ2-4; length: 16; V: TRBV3-1/TRBV3-2; CDR3: CASSPQSGRAKNIQYF
D: -; J: TRBJ2-7; length: 16; V: TRBV6-1; CDR3: CASSATPGTVSYEQYF
D: -; J: TRBJ2-7; length: 17; V: TRBV5-6; CDR3: CASSSGGAGTAYYEQYF
D: TRBD1; J: TRBJ1-2; length: 15; V: TRBV4-2; CDR3: CASSQEAQGAYGYTF
D: -; J: TRBJ2-2; length: 15; V: TRBV6-4; CDR3: CASSVEGGNTGELFF
D: -; J: TRBJ1-2; length: 12; V: TRBV30; CDR3: CAWSVPPGGYTF
D: TRBD1; J: TRBJ2-1; length: 15; V: TRBV11-2; CDR3: CASSLGQGDYNEQFF
D: -; J: TRBJ1-2; length: 13; V: TRBV6-1; CDR3: CASSEFPIYGYTF
D: TRBD1; J: TRBJ2-7; length: 18; V: TRBV15; CDR3: CATSRGRRTGTGSYEQYF
D: -; J: TRBJ1-5; length: 16; V: TRBV13; CDR3: CASSFPRTDSNQPQHF
D: -; J: TRBJ1-1; length: 14; V: TRBV5-1; CDR3: CASSLAAGNTEAFF
D: -; J: TRBJ1-4; length: 15; V: TRBV4-2; CDR3: CASSQEGDSGEKLFF